This record covers a single T cell receptor (beta chain). The antigen is unknown. Produced via immunoSEQ multiplex PCR; TCRdb's table is partial and in-frame only. The repertoire consists of roughly 14,000 clones, with over 80% occurring once and the leading ten covering approximately 18%. This sample is drawn from a study of somatic mutations in cytotoxic T cells in rheumatoid arthritis. Study in general: Using a FACSAria II or Sony SH800, a portion of the V beta antibody-stained T-cell populations were flow-sorted at nearly 100% purity, and among those populations were V beta1+ cells that were then sequenced for TCRB. Study-wide findings and caveats: Which antigens the expanded CD8+ clones targeted was unknown. No age-related increase in CD8+ clonality was seen in healthy controls, but one was seen in rheumatoid arthritis patients.

V shed 4 bases and J shed 2 bases, with 11 bases lying between them. The CDR3 length is 15 residues. Germline V gives CDR1 MNHEY, CDR2 SMNVEV (reference sequence). This clonotype originated in a man between 65 and 79 years old with rheumatoid arthritis. The chain joins TRBV27 to TRBJ2-2, with D perhaps matching TRBD1 (5 bases). The sequencing sample was made of CD4+ T cells sorted from blood. The CDR3 here is CASSYTGPNTGELFF. The CDR3 coding sequence is TGTGCCAGCAGTTATACAGGACCCAACACCGGGGAGCTGTTTTTT.